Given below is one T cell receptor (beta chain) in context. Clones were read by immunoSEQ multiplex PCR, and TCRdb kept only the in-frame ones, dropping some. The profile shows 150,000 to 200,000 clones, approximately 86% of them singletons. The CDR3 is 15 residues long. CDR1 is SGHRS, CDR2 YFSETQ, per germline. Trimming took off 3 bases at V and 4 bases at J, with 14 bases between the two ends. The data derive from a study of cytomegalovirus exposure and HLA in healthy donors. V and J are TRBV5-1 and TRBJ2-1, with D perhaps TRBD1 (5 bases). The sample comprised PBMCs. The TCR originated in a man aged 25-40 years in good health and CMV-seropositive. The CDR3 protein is CASSSPGKGYNEQFF. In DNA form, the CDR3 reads TGCGCCAGCAGCTCCCCAGGGAAGGGGTACAATGAGCAGTTCTTC.